The 16 T cell receptor beta chains reported below all come from one sample, sequenced in a study of T cell repertoires in cytomegalovirus infection. TCRdb re-called the reads with MiXCR, one entry per CDR3 protein. The table includes around 300,000 distinct CDR3 sequences, more than 8% detected once. Sequenced input: PBMCs. The source of these receptors is a human donor in good health (CMV status not recorded). Some clones in this sample may be carry-over from other donors' samples.

This clonotype was counted a few times. The rearrangement uses TRBV19 and TRBJ2-7, with no clear D. Germline values: CDR1 LNHDA, CDR2 SQIVND (reference sequence). The CDR3 loop spans 11 amino acids. Trimming left V 7 bases short and J 5 bases short, with 9 bases between. The CDR3 protein is CASTTFHEQYF. The CDR3 DNA sequence: TGTGCCAGTACTACTTTTCACGAGCAGTACTTC.

This clonotype has a handful of counts. The gene calls are TRBV6-6 and TRBJ1-5; a weak D match, TRBD1 (5 bases). The CDR3 runs to 15 residues. CDR1 MNHNY and CDR2 SVGAGI come from the germline V gene (reference sequence). The germline V and J ends were trimmed by 2 bases and 6 bases, with 14 bases remaining between them. CDR3 DNA: TGTGCCAGCAGTTACCGCGGCCAGGGAGGTCAGCCCCAGCATTTT. Its protein is CASSYRGQGGQPQHF.

This clonotype was observed many times. The gene calls are TRBV7-2 and TRBJ2-7; possible D gene TRBD2, 6 bases. The CDR3 extends over 15 amino acids. The germline V gene encodes CDR1 SGHTA and CDR2 FQGNSA. Trimming removed 5 bases from V and 6 bases from J, with 20 bases in between. For the CDR3, the DNA is TGTGCCAGCAGCCCCGGGAGAGGGTTCCCCCTCGAGCAGTACTTC. Its protein is CASSPGRGFPLEQYF.

This clonotype was counted many times. The chain combines TRBV7-2 with TRBJ1-6; D is unclear. The CDR3 length is 14 residues. With 1 base removed from V and 11 bases from J, the gap between germline ends came to 12 bases. CDR1 is SGHTA and CDR2 is FQGNSA in the germline V gene. The CDR3, as DNA: TGTGCCAGCAGCTTAGACCCGGGAAGGCCACCCCTCCACTTT. Amino acid sequence: CASSLDPGRPPLHF.

This clonotype was seen many times. V is TRBV7-2 and J is TRBJ1-5, with D possibly matching TRBD1 (5 bases). Trimming left V 5 bases short and J 4 bases short, with 24 bases between. The CDR3 extends over 18 amino acids. Germline loops: CDR1 SGHTA, CDR2 FQGNSA. Here the CDR3 DNA reads TGTGCCAGCAGCCACCTACGGGGAGGGGACTTGTGGAATCAGCCCCAGCATTTT. Protein product: CASSHLRGGDLWNQPQHF.

This rearrangement joins TRBV7-9 to TRBJ2-2; 7 bases are a match to TRBD2. Germline loops: CDR1 SEHNR, CDR2 FQNEAQ (reference sequence). Germline trimming cut 3 bases from V and 3 bases from J; bases unmatched to any gene: 7. CDR3 length: 16 amino acids. The CDR3 coding sequence is TGTGCCAGCAGCTTTGGACTAGGGTTTTACACCGGGGAGCTGTTTTTT. Its translation is CASSFGLGFYTGELFF.

The CDR3 DNA is TGTGCCAGCAGTTTAAATGCAGATACGCAGTATTTT. This gives the protein CASSLNADTQYF. The chain is built from TRBV12-3 or TRBV12-4 and TRBJ2-3; D is unclear. The V gene lost 2 bases and the J gene lost 4 bases, with 4 bases spanning the gap. The CDR3 runs to 12 residues.

This clonotype came up a few times. The chain employs TRBV28 and TRBJ1-3; D not resolved. Germline CDR1 reads MDHEN; CDR2 reads SYDVKM. V lost 6 bases and J 5 bases, leaving 14 bases between the germline ends. This CDR3 comprises 14 residues. The CDR3 protein is CASSSFSIRNTIYF. The CDR3 coding sequence is TGTGCCAGCAGCTCATTCAGCATCAGAAACACCATATATTTT. Complete variable domain (other parts from reference TRBV28 and TRBJ1-3): DVKVTQSSRYLVKRTGEKVFLECVQDMDHENMFWYRQDPGLGLRLIYFSYDVKMKEKGDIPEGYSVSREKKERFSLILESASTNQTSMYLCASSSFSIRNTIYFGEGSWLTVV.

This clonotype was detected ten times or more. The chain has TRBV7-2 and TRBJ2-7, with D possibly called TRBD1 or TRBD2 (5 bases each). The V and J ends lost 7 bases and 3 bases respectively, with 22 bases between them. The CDR3 extends over 16 amino acids. Germline V CDR1 and CDR2: SGHTA, FQGNSA. The CDR3 region is CASTILHRGHLYEQYF. For the CDR3, the DNA is TGTGCCAGCACCATTTTACATCGGGGCCATCTCTACGAGCAGTACTTC.

This clonotype has a count of ten or more. The V and J genes are TRBV7-2 and TRBJ2-7, with D maybe TRBD1 (6 bases). The V and J ends lost 5 bases and 6 bases respectively, with 11 bases between them. In germline, CDR1 is SGHTA, CDR2 FQGNSA. The CDR3 extends over 12 amino acids. The CDR3 region is CASSPPRGEQYF. Here the CDR3 DNA reads TGTGCCAGCAGCCCCCCCAGGGGCGAGCAGTACTTC.

This clonotype occurred a few times. The chain has TRBV15 and TRBJ2-7, with TRBD2 matching over 10 bases. Germline CDR1 is LNHNV and CDR2 is YYDKDF (reference sequence). The V gene end was trimmed by 3 bases and the J gene end by 2 bases; junction bases not matched to a gene: 7. This CDR3 spans 16 amino acids. The CDR3 sequence: CATSSPSGSSTYEQYF. CDR3 DNA: TGTGCCACCAGCAGTCCTAGCGGGAGCTCCACCTACGAGCAGTACTTC. Complete variable domain (other parts from reference TRBV15 and TRBJ2-7): DAMVIQNPRYQVTQFGKPVTLSCSQTLNHNVMYWYQQKSSQAPKLLFHYYDKDFNNEADTPDNFQSRRPNTSFCFLDIRSPGLGDTAMYLCATSSPSGSSTYEQYFGPGTRLTVT.

This sequence joins TRBV6-5 and TRBJ2-1; 10 nucleotides align to TRBD2. This CDR3 contains 15 residues. Germline trimming cut 0 bases from V and 5 bases from J; bases unmatched to any gene: 1. CDR1 and CDR2 from the germline V gene are MNHEY and SVGAGI. This CDR3 is CASSYSGLANNEQFF. For the CDR3, the DNA is TGTGCCAGCAGTTACTCGGGACTAGCGAACAATGAGCAGTTCTTC.

This clonotype was counted between two and nine times. CDR3: CASMRSGGTDTQYF. CDR3 sequence (DNA): TGTGCCAGCATGCGAAGCGGGGGGACAGATACGCAGTATTTT. The V gene is TRBV6-2 or TRBV6-3, the J gene TRBJ2-3; TRBD2 matches at 9 bases. The CDR3 runs to 14 residues. CDR1 is MNHEY, CDR2 SVGEGT, per germline. Trimming at V came to 7 bases and at J to 3 bases, leaving 5 bases not matched to a gene.

This clonotype was observed many times. This chain connects TRBV7-2 to TRBJ2-7; 12 positions agree with TRBD2. The V segment lost 5 bases and the J segment 2 bases; nucleotides outside the gene matches: 10. The CDR3 has 17 residues. Germline V gene data show CDR1 as SGHTA and CDR2 as FQGNSA. CDR3 DNA: TGTGCCAGCAGCACCGGACTAGCGGGAAGAGCCGCCTACGAGCAGTACTTC. It specifies CASSTGLAGRAAYEQYF.

In this sample, this clonotype turned up many times. The rearrangement joins TRBV7-2 to TRBJ2-1, with 7 bases identical to TRBD2. This CDR3 is built from 15 residues. The junction had 5 bases not matched to a gene; V was cut back by 1 base and J by 5 bases. The germline gives CDR1 SGHTA, CDR2 FQGNSA. CDR3 bases: TGTGCCAGCAGCTTAGTGTCGACTAGCAACAATGAGCAGTTCTTC. This sequence encodes CASSLVSTSNNEQFF.

This clonotype was seen at least ten times. The rearrangement links TRBV7-9 to TRBJ2-7; TRBD2 agrees at 8 bases. This CDR3 has 13 amino acids. V shed 3 bases, J shed 5 bases, and the junction held 3 bases outside the gene matches. The V gene's germline CDR1 is SEHNR and CDR2 FQNEAQ (reference sequence). The CDR3 DNA reads as TGTGCCAGCAGCTTCGGGGGGGGTGACGAGCAGTACTTC. Translated: CASSFGGGDEQYF.